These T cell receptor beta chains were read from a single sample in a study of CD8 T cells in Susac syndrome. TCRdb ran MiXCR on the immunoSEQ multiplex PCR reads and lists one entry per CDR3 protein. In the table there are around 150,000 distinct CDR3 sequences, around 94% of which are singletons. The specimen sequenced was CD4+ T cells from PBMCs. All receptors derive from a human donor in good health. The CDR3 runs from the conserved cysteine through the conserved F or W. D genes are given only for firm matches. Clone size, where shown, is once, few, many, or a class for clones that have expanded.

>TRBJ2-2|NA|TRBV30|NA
CAWSEIWEENTGELFF
TGTGCCTGGAGTGAGATTTGGGAGGAGAACACCGGGGAGCTGTTTTTT
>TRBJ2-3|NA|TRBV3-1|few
CASSQDTDTQYF
TGTGCCAGCAGCCAAGATACGGATACGCAGTATTTT
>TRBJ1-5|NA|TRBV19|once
CASSKLLGSNQPQHF
TGTGCCAGTAGTAAGCTCTTAGGGAGCAATCAGCCCCAGCATTTT
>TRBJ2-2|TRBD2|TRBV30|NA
CAWRLAAGELFF
TGTGCCTGGAGGCTAGCGGCCGGGGAGCTGTTTTTT
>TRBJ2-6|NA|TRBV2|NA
CASSGSQHSGANVLTF
TGTGCCAGCAGTGGTTCGCAGCACTCTGGGGCCAACGTCCTGACTTTC
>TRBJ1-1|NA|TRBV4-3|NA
CASSQDILNTEAFF
TGCGCCAGCAGCCAAGATATCTTAAACACTGAAGCTTTCTTT
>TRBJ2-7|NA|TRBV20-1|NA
CSARKTGGEQYF
TGCAGTGCTAGAAAGACAGGTGGCGAGCAGTACTTC
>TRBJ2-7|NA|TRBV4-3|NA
CASSQDALYEQYF
TGCGCCAGCAGCCAAGATGCCCTCTACGAGCAGTACTTC
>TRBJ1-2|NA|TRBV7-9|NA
CASSLRDPKRSGYTF
TGTGCCAGCAGCTTGCGGGACCCAAAAAGGAGTGGCTACACCTTC
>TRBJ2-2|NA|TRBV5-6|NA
CASSHLERLDGELFF
TGTGCCAGCAGCCATCTTGAAAGGCTGGACGGGGAGCTGTTTTTT
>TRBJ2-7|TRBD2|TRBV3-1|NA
CASSPGAGDREQYF
TGTGCCAGCAGCCCCGGGGCGGGGGACCGCGAGCAGTACTTC
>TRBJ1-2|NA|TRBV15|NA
CATSLDSAYRGYTF
TGTGCCACCAGTCTCGACAGTGCCTATAGAGGCTACACCTTC
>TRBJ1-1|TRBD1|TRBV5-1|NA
CASSSTGGFEAFF
TGCGCCAGCAGCTCAACAGGGGGTTTTGAAGCTTTCTTT
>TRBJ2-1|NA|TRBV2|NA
CASRNPEGQFF
TGTGCCAGCAGAAACCCAGAAGGGCAGTTCTTC
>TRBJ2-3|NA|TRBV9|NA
CASSESTDTQYF
TGTGCCAGCAGCGAAAGCACAGATACGCAGTATTTT
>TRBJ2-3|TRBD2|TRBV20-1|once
CSSGTSGKSDTQYF
TGCAGTTCCGGGACTAGCGGTAAATCAGATACGCAGTATTTT
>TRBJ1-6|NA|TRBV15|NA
CATSRVLFSPLHF
TGTGCCACCAGCAGAGTGTTGTTTTCACCCCTCCACTTT
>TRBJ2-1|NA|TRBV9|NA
CASRPGHEAYNEQFF
TGTGCCAGCAGGCCGGGGCATGAAGCCTACAATGAGCAGTTCTTC
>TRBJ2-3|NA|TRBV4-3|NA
CASSQGTWDTQYF
TGCGCCAGCAGCCAGGGGACCTGGGATACGCAGTATTTT
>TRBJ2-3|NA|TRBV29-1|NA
CSAVGPRGSTDTQYF
TGCAGCGCCGTCGGTCCGCGGGGAAGCACAGATACGCAGTATTTT
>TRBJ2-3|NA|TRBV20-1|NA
CSAKGDTQYF
TGCAGTGCTAAGGGGGATACGCAGTATTTT
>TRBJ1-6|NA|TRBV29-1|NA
CSVQEGYNSPLHF
TGCAGCGTTCAAGAGGGCTACAATTCACCCCTCCACTTT
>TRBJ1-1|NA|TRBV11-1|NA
CASSTRAMNTEAFF
TGTGCCAGCAGCACCAGGGCCATGAACACTGAAGCTTTCTTT
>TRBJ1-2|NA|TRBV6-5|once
CASRSPGTAFGGYTF
TGTGCCAGCCGTTCCCCCGGGACCGCATTTGGAGGCTACACCTTC
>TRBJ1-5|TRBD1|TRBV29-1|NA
CSVGTDNQPQHF
TGCAGCGTCGGGACAGACAATCAGCCCCAGCATTTT
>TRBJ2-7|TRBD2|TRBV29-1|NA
CSVEGTSGLGQYF
TGCAGCGTCGAAGGGACTAGCGGGCTCGGGCAGTACTTC
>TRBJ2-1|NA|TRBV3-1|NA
CASSQYPGANEQFF
TGTGCCAGCAGCCAATACCCCGGGGCCAATGAGCAGTTCTTC
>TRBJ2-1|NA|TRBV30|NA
CAWSAQLDNEQFF
TGTGCCTGGAGTGCTCAATTGGACAATGAGCAGTTCTTC
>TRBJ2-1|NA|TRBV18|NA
CASSPLRGVGEQFF
TGTGCCAGCTCACCTCTAAGGGGGGTGGGCGAGCAGTTCTTC
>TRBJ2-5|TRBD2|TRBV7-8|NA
CASSLLAGPETQYF
TGTGCCAGCAGCTTACTAGCGGGGCCAGAGACCCAGTACTTC
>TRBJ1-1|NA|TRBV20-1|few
CSARDLGEAFF
TGCAGTGCTAGGGATCTGGGTGAAGCTTTCTTT
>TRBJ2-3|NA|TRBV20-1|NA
CSARAPSLADTQYF
TGCAGTGCTAGAGCGCCTAGCCTCGCAGATACGCAGTATTTT
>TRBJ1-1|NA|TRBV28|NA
CASSPPRAMNTEAFF
TGTGCCAGCAGTCCCCCAAGGGCAATGAACACTGAAGCTTTCTTT
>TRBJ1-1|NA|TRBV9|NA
CASSVVAAFF
TGTGCCAGCAGCGTAGTGGCAGCTTTCTTT
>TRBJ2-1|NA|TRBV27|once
CASRQEGSYNEQFF
TGTGCCAGCAGGCAGGAGGGGTCCTACAATGAGCAGTTCTTC
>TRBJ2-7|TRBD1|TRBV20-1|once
CSAPPGQGAYEQYF
TGCAGTGCTCCGCCGGGACAGGGGGCCTACGAGCAGTACTTC
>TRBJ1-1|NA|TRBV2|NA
CASSAPVMNTEAFF
TGTGCCAGCAGTGCTCCAGTTATGAACACTGAAGCTTTCTTT